This T cell receptor beta chain was recovered during a study of T cell clones after liver transplantation. Study context: Samples came from ITN030ST, which attempted immunosuppression withdrawal within 2 years of liver transplantation. TCRbeta sequencing after a pre-transplant mixed lymphocyte reaction identified graft-donor-reactive clones, later tracked in post-transplant blood.

Only in-frame clones appear in the TCRdb table, and some are missing; sequencing was by immunoSEQ multiplex PCR. The sample holds 68,000 or so clones, about 92% seen once. Worth noting for this clone: Its antigen is unidentified.

Notes on the study in general: In a couple of subjects, few donor cells limited the measurable donor-reactive repertoire.

The sequenced sample was CD4+ T cells from blood, obtained approximately 26 months after liver transplant. The sequence was obtained from a human patient who received a liver transplant. Some of these T cells may belong to the graft donor.

CDR3 nucleotides: TGTGCCCCGGAAGGGGTTCCTCCTGAAGCTTTCTTT. Translated, it gives CAPEGVPPEAFF. V and J are TRBV6-5 and TRBJ1-1; possibly TRBD1 for D (5 bases). In germline, CDR1 is MNHEY, CDR2 SVGAGI. The germline V and J ends were trimmed by 11 bases and 6 bases, with 16 bases remaining between them. This CDR3 spans 12 amino acids.